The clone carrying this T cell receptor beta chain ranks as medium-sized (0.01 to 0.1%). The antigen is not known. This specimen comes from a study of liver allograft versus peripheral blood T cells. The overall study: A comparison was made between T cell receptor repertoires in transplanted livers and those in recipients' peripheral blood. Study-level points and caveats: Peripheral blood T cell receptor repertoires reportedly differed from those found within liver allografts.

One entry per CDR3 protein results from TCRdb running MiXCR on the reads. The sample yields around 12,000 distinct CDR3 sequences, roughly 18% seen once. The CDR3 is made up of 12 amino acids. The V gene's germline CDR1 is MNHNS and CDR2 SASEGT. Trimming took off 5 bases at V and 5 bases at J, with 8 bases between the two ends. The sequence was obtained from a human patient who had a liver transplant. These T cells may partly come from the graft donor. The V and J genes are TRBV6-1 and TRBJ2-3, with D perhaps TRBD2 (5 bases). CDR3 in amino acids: CASSFSGDTQYF. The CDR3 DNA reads TGTGCCAGCAGTTTCAGCGGAGATACGCAGTATTTT.